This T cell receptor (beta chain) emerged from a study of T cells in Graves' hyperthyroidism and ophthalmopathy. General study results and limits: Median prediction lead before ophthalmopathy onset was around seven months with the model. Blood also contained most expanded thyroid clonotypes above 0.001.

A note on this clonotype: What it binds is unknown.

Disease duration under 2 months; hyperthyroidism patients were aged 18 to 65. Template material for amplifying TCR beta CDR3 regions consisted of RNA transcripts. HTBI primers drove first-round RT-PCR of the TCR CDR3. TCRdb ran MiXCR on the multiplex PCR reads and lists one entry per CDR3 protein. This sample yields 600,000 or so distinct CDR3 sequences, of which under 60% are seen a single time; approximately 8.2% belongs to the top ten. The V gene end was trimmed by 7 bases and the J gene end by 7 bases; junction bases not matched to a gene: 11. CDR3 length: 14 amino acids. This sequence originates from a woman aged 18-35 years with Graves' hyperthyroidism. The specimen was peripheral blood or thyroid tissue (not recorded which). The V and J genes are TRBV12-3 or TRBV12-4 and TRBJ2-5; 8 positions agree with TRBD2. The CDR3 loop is CASTRLATSGTQYF. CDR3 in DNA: TGTGCCAGCACCCGACTAGCGACGAGCGGGACCCAGTACTTC.